This entry lists 14 T cell receptor beta chains sequenced from one sample in a study of blood T cell repertoires in COVID-19. TCRdb's table, derived via immunoSEQ multiplex PCR, lists solely in-frame clones and lacks some. The data show some 300,000 clones, about nine tenths seen once. The sequencing input was peripheral blood. These receptors were taken from a young man with active or convalescent COVID-19.

The chain recombines TRBV21-1 with TRBJ1-2; TRBD1, as called in the table, went unchecked against the DNA. TRBV21-1 has pseudogene status. CDR3 length: 18 amino acids. The CDR3 DNA follows: TGTGCCAGCAGCAAAGTGCTGTGGTGCGCAGGTTTAGACTATGGCTACACCTTC. Its translation is CASSKVLWCAGLDYGYTF.

V and J are TRBV14 and TRBJ2-3; D is undetermined. Trimming shortened V by 2 bases and J by 2 bases, and 5 bases separated the two germline ends. The germline V gene has CDR1 SGHDN and CDR2 FVKESK. This CDR3 is 13 amino acids long. CDR3 nucleotide sequence: TGTGCCAGCAGCCAACAGTACACAGATACGCAGTATTTT. Translating it yields CASSQQYTDTQYF.

The chain is built from TRBV7-8 and TRBJ1-5, with unresolved D. Germline V CDR1 and CDR2: SGHVS, FQNEAQ. V gave up 4 bases and J gave up 5 bases, with 12 bases separating them. This CDR3 is 14 amino acids long. CDR3 in amino acids: CASSSPLRDQPQHF. Written as DNA, the CDR3 is TGTGCCAGCAGCTCACCGCTTCGGGATCAGCCCCAGCATTTT.

CDR3 loop: CASRSDSSYEQYF. In DNA form, the CDR3 reads TGTGCCAGCAGGTCCGACAGCTCCTACGAGCAGTACTTC. The rearrangement uses TRBV2 and TRBJ2-7; TRBD1 is a possible D gene (5 bases). From germline, CDR1 is SNHLY and CDR2 FYNNEI. V shed 6 bases and J shed 0 bases, with 9 bases lying between them. The CDR3 has 13 amino acids.

V gene TRBV24-1 combines with J gene TRBJ1-5; 7 nucleotides agree with TRBD1. Germline lookup yields CDR1 KGHDR and CDR2 SFDVKD. This CDR3 spans 16 amino acids. V was pared by 2 bases and J by 0 bases, with 3 bases of the junction left unmatched. This CDR3 is CATSDSGTDSNQPQHF. The CDR3 DNA reads TGTGCCACCAGTGATTCCGGGACAGATAGCAATCAGCCCCAGCATTTT.

Only one count was recorded for this clone. The genes are TRBV9 and TRBJ2-1; maybe TRBD2 (5 bases). Between the trimmed V and J ends, which lost 1 base and 7 bases, there was a span of 12 bases. CDR3 length: 14 amino acids. CDR1 and CDR2 from the germline V gene are SGDLS and YYNGEE. The CDR3 region is CASSVRSRGNEQFF. The DNA of the CDR3 is TGTGCCAGCAGCGTAAGATCAAGAGGGAATGAGCAGTTCTTC.

The chain uses TRBV7-9 and TRBJ1-1; D might be TRBD1 (5 bases). This CDR3 has 16 amino acids. In germline, CDR1 is SEHNR, CDR2 FQNEAQ (reference sequence). V lost 5 bases to trimming and J lost 7 bases, with 23 bases between them. CDR3 protein: CASSPRGGGMGLEAFF. Here the CDR3 DNA reads TGTGCCAGCAGCCCTCGTGGTGGAGGGATGGGGCTTGAAGCTTTCTTT.

This clone was seen a few times. The genes are TRBV7-3 and TRBJ1-1, with D tentatively TRBD1 (5 bases). Germline assignment: CDR1 SGHTA and CDR2 FQGTGA. Trimming left V 1 base short and J 4 bases short, with 10 bases between. The CDR3 runs 14 residues. CDR3 nucleotide sequence: TGTGCCAGCAGCTTAAGTTCAGGGTCCACTGAAGCTTTCTTT. It yields the protein CASSLSSGSTEAFF.

This clone appeared a single time. The chain employs TRBV28 and TRBJ2-7, with 8 bases that match TRBD1. The junction had 7 bases not matched to a gene; V was cut back by 8 bases and J by 7 bases. The CDR3 contains 12 residues. Germline values: CDR1 MDHEN, CDR2 SYDVKM. The CDR3 nucleotides are TGTGCCAGCGGGGGACAGGCGGGGGAGCAGTACTTC. Amino acid sequence: CASGGQAGEQYF.

The V and J genes are TRBV15 and TRBJ2-1, with TRBD2 matching over 12 bases. Germline CDR1 is LNHNV and CDR2 is YYDKDF (reference sequence). The trim removed 0 bases at V and 9 bases at J, leaving 6 bases unmatched. The CDR3 consists of 16 residues. The CDR3 spells CATSRDRLAGEGEQFF. The CDR3 DNA reads as TGTGCCACCAGCAGAGATCGACTAGCGGGAGAAGGTGAGCAGTTCTTC.

The chain carries TRBV7-9 and TRBJ2-1; D is uncertain. The CDR3 loop spans 11 amino acids. Germline CDR1 and CDR2: SEHNR and FQNEAQ (reference sequence). The V end was cut by 3 bases, the J end by 8 bases, with 5 bases between. The CDR3 DNA reads TGTGCCAGCAGCTTCCTCGATGAGCAGTTCTTC. Its protein product is CASSFLDEQFF.

This clone was seen more than once but under ten times. The genes are TRBV5-1 and TRBJ1-5; D uncertain. The CDR3 is 13 amino acids. The germline V gene encodes CDR1 SGHRS and CDR2 YFSETQ. The germline V and J ends were trimmed by 0 bases and 4 bases, with 5 bases remaining between them. CDR3 DNA: TGCGCCAGCAGCTTGGACGGTAATCAGCCCCAGCATTTT. Translating gives CASSLDGNQPQHF.

In DNA, the CDR3 is TGTGCCAGCAGTTACTCGTTATTCGGAAGGGACAGCGGGAATTCACCCCTCCACTTT. Amino acids: CASSYSLFGRDSGNSPLHF. This rearrangement joins TRBV6-2 or TRBV6-3 to TRBJ1-6; TRBD1 matches 7 bases. V lost 0 bases, J lost 7 bases, and 15 bases stayed unmatched. This CDR3 region has 19 residues. Germline lookup yields CDR1 MNHEY and CDR2 SVGEGT.

The chain is built from TRBV13 and TRBJ2-7; no clear D. V was clipped by 0 bases and J by 3 bases, with 21 bases between them. The length of the CDR3 is 18 residues. Germline CDR1 reads PRHDT; CDR2 reads FYEKMQ (reference sequence). Here the CDR3 reads CASSLGAPRALDGYEQYF. CDR3 DNA sequence: TGTGCCAGCAGCTTAGGTGCCCCTAGAGCATTGGATGGCTACGAGCAGTACTTC.